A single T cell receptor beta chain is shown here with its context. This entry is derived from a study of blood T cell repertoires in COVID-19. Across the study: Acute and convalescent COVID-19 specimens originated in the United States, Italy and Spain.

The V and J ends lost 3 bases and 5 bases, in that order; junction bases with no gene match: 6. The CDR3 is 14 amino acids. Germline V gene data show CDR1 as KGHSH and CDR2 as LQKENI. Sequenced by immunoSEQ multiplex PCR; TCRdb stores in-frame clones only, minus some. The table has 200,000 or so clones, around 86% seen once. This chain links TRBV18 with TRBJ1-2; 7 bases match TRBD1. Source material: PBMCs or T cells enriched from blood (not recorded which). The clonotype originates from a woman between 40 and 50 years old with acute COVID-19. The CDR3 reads CASSPPGDRYGYTF. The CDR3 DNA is TGTGCCAGCTCACCCCCCGGGGACAGATATGGCTACACCTTC.